This TCR beta chain is from a study of blood T cells in healthy people across ages. General study results and limits: It was held that diversity estimates obtained from one million T cells represented underestimates.

Germline V lookup: CDR1 MNHEY, CDR2 SMNVEV (reference sequence). Between the trimmed V and J ends, which lost 2 bases and 7 bases, there was a span of 21 bases. The length of the CDR3 is 16 residues. About this clonotype: No antigen is known for it.

With a J-beta primer mix and a sample-barcoded 5' primer, a second PCR ran about 7 to 11 cycles. TCRdb recomputed calls from the 5' RACE reads with MiXCR, one row per CDR3 protein. The sample carries over 600,000 distinct CDR3 sequences, around two fifths recorded once. The TCR comes from a man older than 75 in good health. The sample taken for sequencing was blood. The V gene is TRBV27, the J gene TRBJ2-7; D might be TRBD2 (7 bases). DNA for the CDR3: TGTGCCAGCAGTTTAAGGGGGAGGGCCAATTACAATGAGCAGTACTTC. The encoded protein is CASSLRGRANYNEQYF.